This TCR beta chain stems from a study of response to subunit inactivated influenza vaccine. Study-wide results and limits: Authors suggested few new T cells are recruited by each seasonal influenza vaccination.

Germline CDR1 DFQATT, CDR2 SNEGSKA (reference sequence). The CDR3 has 15 amino acids. Trimming took 0 bases from V and 8 from J, leaving 19 bases between them. A single record per CDR3 protein comes from TCRdb applying MiXCR to the RT-PCR reads. The profile shows 800,000 or so distinct CDR3 sequences, around 21% of them singletons. This clonotype has more than one count but fewer than ten. Its antigen is currently unknown. Sequencing was performed on PBMCs from blood, taken approximately 5 days after vaccination. The J gene is TRBJ1-1, the V gene TRBV20-1; a weak D match, TRBD1 (5 bases). This receptor was identified in a man aged 45-60 years who received an inactivated influenza vaccine. The CDR3: CSARDFVQANFEAFF. CDR3 sequence (DNA): TGCAGTGCTAGAGATTTCGTACAGGCCAACTTCGAAGCTTTCTTT.